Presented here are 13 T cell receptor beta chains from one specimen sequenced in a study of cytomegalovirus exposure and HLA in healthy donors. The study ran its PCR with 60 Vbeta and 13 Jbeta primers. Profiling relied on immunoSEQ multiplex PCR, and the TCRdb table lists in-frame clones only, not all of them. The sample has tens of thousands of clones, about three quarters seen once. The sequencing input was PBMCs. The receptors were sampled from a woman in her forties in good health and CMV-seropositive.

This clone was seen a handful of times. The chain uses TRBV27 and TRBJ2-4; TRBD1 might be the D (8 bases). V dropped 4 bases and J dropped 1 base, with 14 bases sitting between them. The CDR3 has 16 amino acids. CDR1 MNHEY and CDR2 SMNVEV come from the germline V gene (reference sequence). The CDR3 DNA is TGTGCCAGCAGTTCCCAACAGGGGGGGGCCAAAAACATTCAGTACTTC. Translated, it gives CASSSQQGGAKNIQYF.

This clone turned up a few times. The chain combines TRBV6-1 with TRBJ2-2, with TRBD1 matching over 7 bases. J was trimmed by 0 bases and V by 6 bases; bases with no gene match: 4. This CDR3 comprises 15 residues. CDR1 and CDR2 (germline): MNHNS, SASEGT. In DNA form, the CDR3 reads TGTGCCAGCAGAGGACAGGCCGCGAACACCGGGGAGCTGTTTTTT. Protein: CASRGQAANTGELFF.

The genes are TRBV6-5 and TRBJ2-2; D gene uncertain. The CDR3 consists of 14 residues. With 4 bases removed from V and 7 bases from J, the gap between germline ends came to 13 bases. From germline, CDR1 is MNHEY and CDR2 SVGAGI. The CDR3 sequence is CASSLSQVVGELFF. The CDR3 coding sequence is TGTGCCAGCAGTTTATCTCAGGTGGTCGGGGAGCTGTTTTTT.

The CDR3 here is CASSIFGTGETEAFF. The DNA of the CDR3 is TGTGCCAGTAGTATCTTTGGGACAGGGGAAACTGAAGCTTTCTTT. The chain links TRBV19 to TRBJ1-1; TRBD1 agrees at 10 bases. The CDR3 loop spans 15 amino acids. CDR1 is LNHDA and CDR2 is SQIVND in the germline V gene (reference sequence). V lost 3 bases, J lost 5 bases, and 6 bases stayed unmatched.

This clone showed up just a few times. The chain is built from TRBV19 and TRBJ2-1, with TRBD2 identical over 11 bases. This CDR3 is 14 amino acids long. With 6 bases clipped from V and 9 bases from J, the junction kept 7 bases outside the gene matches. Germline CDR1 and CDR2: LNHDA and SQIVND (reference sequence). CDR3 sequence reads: CASSTSGSRSEQFF. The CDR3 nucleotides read TGTGCCAGTAGCACTAGCGGGAGTCGGAGTGAGCAGTTCTTC. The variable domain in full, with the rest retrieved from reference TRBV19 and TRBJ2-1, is DGGITQSPKYLFRKEGQNVTLSCEQNLNHDAMYWYRQDPGQGLRLIYYSQIVNDFQKGDIAEGYSVSREKKESFPLTVTSAQKNPTAFYLCASSTSGSRSEQFFGPGTRLTVL.

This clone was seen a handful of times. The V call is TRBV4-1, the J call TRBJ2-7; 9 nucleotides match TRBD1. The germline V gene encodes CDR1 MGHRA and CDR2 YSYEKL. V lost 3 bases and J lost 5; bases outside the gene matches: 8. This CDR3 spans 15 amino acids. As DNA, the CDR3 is TGCGCCAGCAGCCAGTGGACAGGGGTTCGTAACGAGCAGTACTTC. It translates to CASSQWTGVRNEQYF.

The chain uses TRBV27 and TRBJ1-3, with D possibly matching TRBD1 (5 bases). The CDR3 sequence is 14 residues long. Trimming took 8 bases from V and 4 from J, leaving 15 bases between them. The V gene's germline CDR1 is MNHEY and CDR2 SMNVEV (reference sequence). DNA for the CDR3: TGTGCCAGCGGTCGCGGGGCGTCCGGAAACACCATATATTTT. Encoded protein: CASGRGASGNTIYF.

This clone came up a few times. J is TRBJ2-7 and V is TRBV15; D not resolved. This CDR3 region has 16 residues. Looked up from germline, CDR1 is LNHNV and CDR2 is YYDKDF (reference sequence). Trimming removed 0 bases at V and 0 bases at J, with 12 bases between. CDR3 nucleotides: TGTGCCACCAGCAGAGATCATCCTCCCAGCTCCTACGAGCAGTACTTC. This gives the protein CATSRDHPPSSYEQYF.

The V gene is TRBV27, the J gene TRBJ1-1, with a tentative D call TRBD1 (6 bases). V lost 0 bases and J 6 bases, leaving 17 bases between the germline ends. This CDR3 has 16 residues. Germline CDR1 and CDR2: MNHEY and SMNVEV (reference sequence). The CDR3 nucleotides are TGTGCCAGCAGTTTATCCACCGTTGGGGGCAGGGCTGAAGCTTTCTTT. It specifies CASSLSTVGGRAEAFF.

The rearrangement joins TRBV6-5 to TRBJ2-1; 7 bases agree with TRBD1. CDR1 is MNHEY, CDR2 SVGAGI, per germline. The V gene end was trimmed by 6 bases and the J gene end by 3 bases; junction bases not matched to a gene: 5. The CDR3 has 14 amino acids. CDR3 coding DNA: TGTGCCAGCAGCCCACAGGGGTTCTACAATGAGCAGTTCTTC. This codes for CASSPQGFYNEQFF.

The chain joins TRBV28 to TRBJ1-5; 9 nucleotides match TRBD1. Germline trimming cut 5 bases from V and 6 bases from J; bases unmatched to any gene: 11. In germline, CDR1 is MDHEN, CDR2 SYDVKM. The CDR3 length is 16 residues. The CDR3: CASSPETGGSGQPQHF. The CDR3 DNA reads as TGTGCCAGCAGTCCGGAAACAGGGGGCTCGGGTCAGCCCCAGCATTTT.

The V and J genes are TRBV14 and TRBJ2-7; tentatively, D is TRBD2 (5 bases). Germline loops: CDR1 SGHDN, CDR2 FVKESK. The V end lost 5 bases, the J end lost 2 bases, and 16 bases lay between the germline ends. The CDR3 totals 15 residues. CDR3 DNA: TGTGCCAGCAGCAGCAAGGAGGTAGAGCCCTACGAGCAGTACTTC. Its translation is CASSSKEVEPYEQYF.

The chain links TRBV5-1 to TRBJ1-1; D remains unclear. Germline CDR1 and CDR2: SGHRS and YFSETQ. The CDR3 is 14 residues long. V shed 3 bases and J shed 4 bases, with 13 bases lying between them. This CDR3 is CASSWESPSTEAFF. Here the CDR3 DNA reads TGCGCCAGCAGCTGGGAGTCACCCAGCACTGAAGCTTTCTTT.